The 28 T cell receptor beta chains listed next were all sequenced from one sample in a study of blood T cell repertoires in COVID-19. Profiled with immunoSEQ multiplex PCR; TCRdb holds only in-frame clones, not every one. Among 20,000 to 30,000 clones listed, roughly 84% were seen once. Sequencing was performed on peripheral blood. The receptors were sampled from a human donor in a cohort sampled during active COVID-19.

The V and J genes are TRBV18 and TRBJ2-1; D remains ambiguous. The germline V and J ends were trimmed by 6 bases and 3 bases, with 15 bases remaining between them. This CDR3 is 15 amino acids long. Germline CDR1 and CDR2: KGHSH and LQKENI. The CDR3 loop is CASSPPERFYNEQFF. As DNA, the CDR3 is TGTGCCAGCTCCCCGCCGGAGAGGTTCTACAATGAGCAGTTCTTC.

This rearrangement joins TRBV4-1 to TRBJ1-3; D unresolved. CDR3 length: 17 residues. Germline CDR1 MGHRA, CDR2 YSYEKL. Trimming removed 0 bases at V and 0 bases at J, with 12 bases between. CDR3 DNA sequence: TGCGCCAGCAGCCAAGATTACGGTCCCCGCTCTGGAAACACCATATATTTT. It yields the protein CASSQDYGPRSGNTIYF.

V is TRBV5-4 and J is TRBJ2-7; TRBD2 agrees at 10 bases. The CDR3 runs 14 residues. After removal of 3 bases from V and 7 bases from J, the junction contained 7 bases not matched to a gene. CDR1 SGHNT and CDR2 YYREEE come from the germline V gene (reference sequence). The DNA of the CDR3 is TGTGCCAGCAGCTCCGGGACTAGCGTTCTTGAGCAGTACTTC. This sequence encodes CASSSGTSVLEQYF.

The chain couples TRBV3-1 (or the pseudogene TRBV3-2) to TRBJ2-5, with a tentative D call TRBD2 (5 bases). This CDR3 is built from 14 residues. Between the trimmed V and J ends, which lost 1 base and 5 bases, there was a span of 11 bases. CDR1 is LGHDT and CDR2 is YNNKEL in the germline V gene (reference sequence). The DNA for the CDR3 is TGTGCCAGCAGCCAAGGGGCGGGTCGGGAGACCCAGTACTTC. Amino acid sequence: CASSQGAGRETQYF.

The chain uses TRBV19 and TRBJ1-1, with D possibly matching TRBD1 (5 bases). The germline V and J ends were trimmed by 8 bases and 8 bases, with 15 bases remaining between them. The length of the CDR3 is 12 residues. Per germline, CDR1 LNHDA and CDR2 SQIVND (reference sequence). The CDR3 nucleotides read TGTGCCAGTCGGTTCAGGGATGGGGAAGCTTTCTTT. This codes for CASRFRDGEAFF.

The chain recombines TRBV7-9 with TRBJ2-5, with D tentatively TRBD2 (6 bases). V was trimmed by 4 bases and J by 5 bases, leaving 17 bases between them. CDR3 length: 15 residues. Germline V gives CDR1 SEHNR, CDR2 FQNEAQ (reference sequence). The CDR3 region has the DNA TGTGCCAGCAGCTGGCGGGGACGGACGGGGGAGACCCAGTACTTC. This codes for CASSWRGRTGETQYF.

J is TRBJ2-3 and V is TRBV10-1; 11 bases line up with TRBD2. Losses at the gene ends were 1 base for V and 6 bases for J; bases not matched to a gene: 6. The CDR3 covers 16 residues. In germline, CDR1 is WNHNN, CDR2 SYGVQD (reference sequence). CDR3 sequence reads: CASSEWASGRWDTQYF. The CDR3 DNA follows: TGCGCCAGCAGTGAGTGGGCTAGCGGGAGGTGGGATACGCAGTATTTT.

The gene calls are TRBV28 and TRBJ2-7, with 10 bases that match TRBD2. V was pared by 4 bases and J by 6 bases, with 6 bases of the junction left unmatched. The germline gives CDR1 MDHEN, CDR2 SYDVKM. This CDR3 region has 14 residues. The CDR3 loop is CASSSLAGAGEQYF. The CDR3 bases are TGTGCCAGCAGTTCTCTAGCGGGAGCGGGCGAGCAGTACTTC.

This clone was seen only a few times. The chain joins TRBV6-5 to TRBJ2-7, with 8 bases aligning to TRBD1. Germline CDR1 MNHEY, CDR2 SVGAGI. The ends lost 2 bases at V and 4 bases at J; junction bases unmatched: 4. The CDR3 totals 14 residues. The CDR3 DNA is TGTGCCAGCAGTTACGGGCAGGGGGCTTACGAGCAGTACTTC. Translated, it gives CASSYGQGAYEQYF.

J is TRBJ2-2 and V is TRBV10-3; D ambiguous. This CDR3 is built from 13 residues. V dropped 2 bases and J dropped 3 bases, with 4 bases sitting between them. Germline CDR1 ENHRY, CDR2 SYGVKD. The CDR3 reads CAISEQDTGELFF. CDR3 coding DNA: TGTGCCATCAGTGAGCAGGACACCGGGGAGCTGTTTTTT.

The rearrangement joins TRBV3-1 (or the pseudogene TRBV3-2) to TRBJ2-2, with 7 bases fitting TRBD2. CDR1 is LGHDT, CDR2 YNNKEL, per germline (reference sequence). This CDR3 region has 14 residues. V lost 4 bases to trimming and J lost 6 bases; unmatched junction nucleotides: 5. CDR3 in amino acids: CASSRGGSSGELFF. CDR3 nucleotide sequence: TGTGCCAGCAGCCGAGGCGGGAGTTCCGGGGAGCTGTTTTTT.

CDR3 sequence: CSLPEGTDQYF. The CDR3 DNA reads TGCAGCCTCCCGGAGGGTACGGACCAGTACTTC. The V gene is TRBV20-1, the J gene TRBJ2-7; D may be TRBD2 (6 bases). The CDR3 runs 11 residues. CDR1 is DFQATT and CDR2 is SNEGSKA in the germline V gene (reference sequence).

The CDR3 bases are TGTGCCAGCAGCGTAAGAGCGGGAGGAATTGGACAGGGCGGGGAGCTGTTTTTT. Protein product: CASSVRAGGIGQGGELFF. The J gene is TRBJ2-2, the V gene TRBV9; a weak D match, TRBD2 (9 bases). CDR1 and CDR2 from the germline V gene are SGDLS and YYNGEE. V was shortened by 1 base and J by 7 bases, with 23 bases between the two germline ends. The CDR3 sequence is 18 residues long. Variable domain in full (rest from reference TRBV9 and TRBJ2-2): DSGVTQTPKHLITATGQRVTLRCSPRSGDLSVYWYQQSLDQGLQFLIQYYNGEERAKGNILERFSAQQFPDLHSELNLSSLELGDSALYFCASSVRAGGIGQGGELFFGEGSRLTVL.

The chain is built from TRBV30 and TRBJ2-1; D is unresolved. In germline, CDR1 is GTSNPN, CDR2 SVGIG (reference sequence). Trimming took 3 bases from V and 6 from J, leaving 6 bases between them. The CDR3 is made up of 11 amino acids. The CDR3 DNA sequence: TGTGCCTGGAGCCAGCGCAATGAGCAGTTCTTC. Protein product: CAWSQRNEQFF. The variable domain in full, completed from reference TRBV30 and TRBJ2-1, reads SQTIHQWPATLVQPVGSPLSLECTVEGTSNPNLYWYRQAAGRGLQLLFYSVGIGQISSEVPQNLSASRPQDRQFILSSKKLLLSDSGFYLCAWSQRNEQFFGPGTRLTVL.

This chain connects TRBV28 to TRBJ2-3; 8 bases align to TRBD1. From germline, CDR1 is MDHEN and CDR2 SYDVKM. The CDR3 is made up of 14 amino acids. Losses at the gene ends were 2 bases for V and 7 bases for J; bases not matched to a gene: 5. The CDR3 DNA reads TGTGCCAGCAGTTTAACGGACAGGGTGCATACGCAGTATTTT. The encoded protein is CASSLTDRVHTQYF.

The sample holds one count of this clone. V usage is TRBV9 and J usage is TRBJ2-5; 9 bases fit TRBD2. From germline, CDR1 is SGDLS and CDR2 YYNGEE. With V trimmed by 3 bases and J by 5 bases, 11 bases remained unmatched. There are 16 residues in the CDR3. CDR3 DNA sequence: TGTGCCAGCAGCGCTGGCGCGGGAGGGCCAGGTGAGACCCAGTACTTC. Amino acids: CASSAGAGGPGETQYF.

The CDR3, as DNA: TGCGCCAGCAGCCAAGAGAGCTCGCTGGGGCAAGCTTTCTTT. This codes for CASSQESSLGQAFF. The chain couples TRBV4-3 to TRBJ1-1; D perhaps matches TRBD1 (5 bases). Germline V gives CDR1 LGHNA, CDR2 YSLEER. Between the trimmed V and J ends, which lost 0 bases and 9 bases, there was a span of 14 bases. The length of the CDR3 is 14 residues.

This clone showed up just once. The V call is TRBV3-1 (or the pseudogene TRBV3-2), the J call TRBJ2-1; 7 bases map to TRBD2. J was trimmed by 7 bases and V by 0 bases; bases with no gene match: 9. CDR3 size: 16 residues. Germline CDR1 reads LGHDT; CDR2 reads YNNKEL (reference sequence). The CDR3 sequence: CASSQDQSGRENEQFF. The DNA for the CDR3 is TGTGCCAGCAGCCAAGATCAGTCAGGGCGGGAGAATGAGCAGTTCTTC.

This chain connects TRBV3-1 (or the pseudogene TRBV3-2) to TRBJ1-4; 8 nucleotides match TRBD1. This CDR3 is built from 15 residues. Germline CDR1 is LGHDT and CDR2 is YNNKEL (reference sequence). With 4 bases clipped from V and 5 bases from J, the junction kept 6 bases outside the gene matches. This CDR3 is CASSPGRQGNEKLFF. The CDR3 DNA is TGTGCCAGCAGCCCCGGGCGACAGGGGAATGAAAAACTGTTTTTT.

V is TRBV28 and J is TRBJ2-7; TRBD1 agrees at 7 bases. Trimming removed 7 bases from V and 2 bases from J; junction bases left unmatched: 5. Germline V lookup: CDR1 MDHEN, CDR2 SYDVKM. The CDR3 consists of 13 residues. DNA for the CDR3: TGTGCCAGCACAGGGGGTACTGCCTACGAGCAGTACTTC. Its protein is CASTGGTAYEQYF.

V usage is TRBV19 and J usage is TRBJ1-6; weak D call: TRBD1 (5 bases). The CDR3 covers 15 residues. Germline V gene sequence: CDR1 LNHDA, CDR2 SQIVND (reference sequence). V lost 4 bases, J lost 7 bases, and 14 bases lay in between. This chain's CDR3 is CASSTAGGINSPLHF. The CDR3 coding sequence is TGTGCCAGTAGTACTGCTGGGGGGATAAATTCACCCCTCCACTTT.

V gene TRBV7-9 combines with J gene TRBJ2-5; the D is unclear. The V gene lost 1 base and the J gene lost 3 bases, with 15 bases spanning the gap. This CDR3 comprises 16 residues. The germline gives CDR1 SEHNR, CDR2 FQNEAQ (reference sequence). This chain's CDR3 is CASSLVVLGEKETQYF. CDR3 DNA sequence: TGTGCCAGCAGCTTAGTGGTCTTGGGCGAAAAAGAGACCCAGTACTTC. Full variable domain (remainder filled in from reference TRBV7-9 and TRBJ2-5): DTGVSQNPRHKITKRGQNVTFRCDPISEHNRLYWYRQTLGQGPEFLTYFQNEAQLEKSRLLSDRFSAERPKGSFSTLEIQRTEQGDSAMYLCASSLVVLGEKETQYFGPGTRLLVL.

The J gene is TRBJ2-1, the V gene TRBV7-9; 8 bases are a match to TRBD2. This CDR3 is 14 amino acids long. The V gene's germline CDR1 is SEHNR and CDR2 FQNEAQ (reference sequence). Trimming removed 4 bases from V and 6 bases from J; junction bases left unmatched: 5. The DNA of the CDR3 is TGTGCCAGCAGCTCACTAGCGGCCCCCAATGAGCAGTTCTTC. Its translation: CASSSLAAPNEQFF.

The V and J genes are TRBV27 and TRBJ2-1; 7 bases are shared with TRBD2. The J segment lost 6 bases and the V segment lost 2 bases, leaving 10 bases of the junction unmatched. Germline-derived CDR1 and CDR2 are MNHEY and SMNVEV (reference sequence). CDR3 length: 16 residues. The CDR3 coding sequence is TGTGCCAGCAGTTTAGGTGCGGGAGCCCTTGGCAATGAGCAGTTCTTC. Protein sequence: CASSLGAGALGNEQFF.

The chain is built from TRBV4-2 and TRBJ1-3, with TRBD1 matching 7 bases. In germline, CDR1 is LGHNA, CDR2 YNFKEQ. Trimming at V came to 4 bases and at J to 0 bases, leaving 6 bases not matched to a gene. The CDR3 spans 16 residues. The CDR3, as DNA: TGTGCCAGCAGCCTGACAGGGTACGACTCTGGAAACACCATATATTTT. It encodes CASSLTGYDSGNTIYF.

The chain combines TRBV7-2 with TRBJ1-4, with unresolved D. Germline assignment: CDR1 SGHTA and CDR2 FQGNSA. The CDR3 totals 15 residues. V gave up 2 bases and J gave up 5 bases, with 12 bases separating them. CDR3 in amino acids: CASSLPQSGNEKLFF. The CDR3 DNA sequence: TGTGCCAGCAGCTTACCACAGAGTGGGAATGAAAAACTGTTTTTT.

This clone is labeled as medium-sized (0.01 to 0.1%). This chain joins TRBV6-5 and TRBJ2-3, with D possibly being TRBD2 (6 bases). Per germline, CDR1 MNHEY and CDR2 SVGAGI. Trimming removed 7 bases from V and 4 bases from J, with 12 bases in between. The CDR3 is 13 residues long. This CDR3 reads CASTRESADTQYF. Written as DNA, the CDR3 is TGTGCCAGCACACGGGAGAGCGCAGATACGCAGTATTTT.

The chain links TRBV6-5 to TRBJ1-3; TRBD1 agrees at 7 bases. This CDR3 has 15 amino acids. J lost 8 bases, V lost 6 bases, and 13 bases had no gene match. Germline CDR1 is MNHEY and CDR2 is SVGAGI. The CDR3 sequence: CASRGADRVVYTIYF. The DNA of the CDR3 is TGTGCCAGCAGGGGGGCTGACAGGGTTGTATACACCATATATTTT.